Below, one TCR beta chain is given with its context. Antigen specificity is unknown. Just one base apart from a much larger clone, this may be a read error. This sample is drawn from a study of tumor-infiltrating lymphocytes in primary liver carcinoma. Study-level points and caveats: Appearing in all five tumor regions was true of only about 7.5-24% of top clones.

TCR beta cDNA came from roughly 0.45 ug total RNA, primed with a constant-region primer. The TCR beta library was amplified through three nested multiplex PCR rounds in a modified ARM-PCR procedure. The two initial PCR rounds, ten to eleven cycles each, used TRBV1-TRBV30 forward and C-beta reverse primers. TCRdb re-called the multiplex PCR reads with MiXCR, one entry per CDR3 protein. The sample has tens of thousands of distinct CDR3 sequences; 55% to 85% are singletons. Investigators took RNA and DNA out together from roughly 20-30 mg of unsorted bulk tissue. The CDR3 length is 13 residues. Germline values: CDR1 MDHEN, CDR2 SYDVKM.

The sequencing sample was made of liver tumor tissue from sampling region 1. Indicated subset: tumor region T1, superior pole. The chain combines TRBV28 with TRBJ2-2; possibly TRBD1 or TRBD2 for D (5 bases each). The sequence was collected from a man between 35 and 55 years old with primary liver carcinoma and hepatitis B virus infection. CDR3 amino acids: CTSRDGNTGELFF. CDR3 nucleotides: TGTACCAGCAGGGACGGGAACACCGGGGAGCTGTTTTTT.